The 21 T cell receptor beta chains listed next were all sequenced from one sample in a study of shared clonotypes between healthy human individuals. The assay was immunoSEQ multiplex PCR, and TCRdb's table has in-frame clones only and misses some. There are some 2,500,000 clones in the sample; 92% occur only once, and 0.37% lies in the top ten. The sample consisted of naive CD4+ T cells from PBMCs. Subset meaning: CD45RA+ positively selected. The receptors originated from a man younger than 30 in good health. Some clones in this sample may be carry-over from other donors' samples.

The rearrangement joins TRBV19 to TRBJ2-1; 10 bases line up with TRBD2. CDR1 is LNHDA, CDR2 SQIVND, per germline (reference sequence). This CDR3 has 15 amino acids. Trimming took 5 bases from V and 3 from J; bases not matched to a gene: 4. As DNA, the CDR3 is TGTGCCAGTAGTGAACTAGCGGGAAACTACAATGAGCAGTTCTTC. Its translation: CASSELAGNYNEQFF.

This chain connects TRBV18 to TRBJ2-1; 15 nucleotides line up with TRBD2. The length of the CDR3 is 18 residues. The V gene end was trimmed by 3 bases and the J gene end by 2 bases; junction bases not matched to a gene: 5. Germline CDR1 KGHSH, CDR2 LQKENI. The CDR3 is CASSPGLAGGTPYNEQFF. CDR3 sequence (DNA): TGTGCCAGCTCACCTGGACTAGCGGGGGGGACGCCCTACAATGAGCAGTTCTTC.

The gene calls are TRBV2 and TRBJ1-2; TRBD1 matches at 10 bases. Germline values: CDR1 SNHLY, CDR2 FYNNEI. J was trimmed by 3 bases and V by 6 bases; bases with no gene match: 7. CDR3 length equals 15 residues. The CDR3 sequence: CASSFSGTGDYGYTF. The CDR3 nucleotides read TGTGCCAGCAGCTTCTCCGGGACAGGGGACTATGGCTACACCTTC.

With respect to this clone: This sample includes further DNA sequences coding for the same CDR3. The chain links TRBV7-9 to TRBJ2-7; D gene uncertain. Germline loops: CDR1 SEHNR, CDR2 FQNEAQ (reference sequence). Trimming pared 0 bases from V and 4 bases from J, leaving 7 bases between. The CDR3 loop spans 13 amino acids. The CDR3 protein is CASSLASEYEQYF. CDR3 nucleotide sequence: TGTGCCAGCAGCTTAGCTAGTGAATACGAGCAGTACTTC.

This chain links TRBV11-2 with TRBJ1-1; D not resolved. The CDR3 is made up of 15 amino acids. Trimming cost V 6 bases and J 0 bases, with 14 bases left between them. CDR1 and CDR2 from the germline V gene are SGHAT and FQNNGV. CDR3 residues: CASRGVSGLNTEAFF. CDR3 nucleotides: TGTGCCAGCAGGGGTGTCTCGGGGTTGAACACTGAAGCTTTCTTT.

The chain employs TRBV30 and TRBJ2-1; TRBD2 agrees at 10 bases. CDR3 length: 14 residues. Trimming at V came to 1 base and at J to 7 bases, leaving 4 bases not matched to a gene. Germline loops: CDR1 GTSNPN, CDR2 SVGIG (reference sequence). This CDR3 reads CAWSGSGRKNEQFF. The CDR3 DNA reads TGTGCCTGGAGTGGTAGCGGGAGGAAAAATGAGCAGTTCTTC.

Turning to this clone: Other DNA sequences from this sample encode an identical CDR3 as well. The chain uses TRBV20-1 and TRBJ2-5, with D unclear. Per germline, CDR1 DFQATT and CDR2 SNEGSKA (reference sequence). The V end lost 6 bases, the J end lost 1 base, and 3 bases lay between the germline ends. The CDR3 spans 10 residues. CDR3 coding DNA: TGCAGTGCCCCCCAAGAGACCCAGTACTTC. Its translation: CSAPQETQYF.

The chain joins TRBV14 to TRBJ2-1, with 7 positions matching TRBD1. This CDR3 comprises 18 residues. The junction had 10 bases not matched to a gene; V was cut back by 2 bases and J by 0 bases. CDR1 is SGHDN, CDR2 FVKESK, per germline. CDR3 bases: TGTGCCAGCAGCCAACAAGCGACACAGGGGCGCTCCTACAATGAGCAGTTCTTC. It encodes CASSQQATQGRSYNEQFF.

This chain joins TRBV19 and TRBJ2-6; D is unclear. Germline CDR1 LNHDA, CDR2 SQIVND (reference sequence). The CDR3 contains 14 residues. V was shortened by 4 bases and J by 1 base, with 5 bases between the two germline ends. The CDR3, as DNA: TGTGCCAGTAGTACAGATTCTGGGGCCAACGTCCTGACTTTC. This sequence encodes CASSTDSGANVLTF.

The rearrangement joins TRBV7-2 to TRBJ2-7; TRBD2 might be the D (6 bases). CDR1 is SGHTA and CDR2 is FQGNSA in the germline V gene. The ends were cut back, 5 bases at V and 2 bases at J, with 19 bases in the middle. The CDR3 extends over 16 amino acids. The CDR3, as DNA: TGTGCCAGCAGCCGCTCGGGCGGGACTTGGGCCTACGAGCAGTACTTC. It yields the protein CASSRSGGTWAYEQYF.

The CDR3 DNA sequence: TGCAGTGCTTACCACAATGAGCAGTTCTTC. Amino acid sequence: CSAYHNEQFF. The J gene is TRBJ2-1, the V gene TRBV20-1; D unresolved. The CDR3 is made up of 10 amino acids. Germline V gives CDR1 DFQATT, CDR2 SNEGSKA (reference sequence). The V gene lost 5 bases and the J gene lost 5 bases, with 4 bases spanning the gap.

This clone was found a few times. The chain has TRBV29-1 and TRBJ1-1; 10 bases match TRBD1. Trimming cost V 5 bases and J 3 bases; bases outside gene matches: 6. Germline lookup yields CDR1 SQVTM and CDR2 ANQGSEA. The CDR3 runs 14 residues. The CDR3 here is CSVRPGQGYTEAFF. Here the CDR3 DNA reads TGCAGCGTTAGACCGGGACAGGGGTACACTGAAGCTTTCTTT. The full variable domain, completed using reference TRBV29-1 and TRBJ1-1, is SAVISQKPSRDICQRGTSLTIQCQVDSQVTMMFWYRQQPGQSLTLIATANQGSEATYESGFVIDKFPISRPNLTFSTLTVSNMSPEDSSIYLCSVRPGQGYTEAFFGQGTRLTVV.

Of note for this clone: Given a much more abundant clone one base away, this may be a read error. Other DNA sequences from this sample encode an identical CDR3 as well. The chain links TRBV5-1 to TRBJ1-1, with D unclear. Trimming left V 2 bases short and J 2 bases short, with 1 base between. The CDR3 is 11 residues long. CDR1 and CDR2 from the germline V gene are SGHRS and YFSETQ. The CDR3 bases are TGCGCCAGCAGCTTAAACACTGAAGCTTTCTTT. Protein sequence: CASSLNTEAFF.

This chain connects TRBV7-2 to TRBJ2-1; TRBD1 is a possible D gene (6 bases). Trimming removed 5 bases at V and 0 bases at J, with 23 bases between. CDR3 size: 19 residues. Germline lookup yields CDR1 SGHTA and CDR2 FQGNSA. As DNA, the CDR3 is TGTGCCAGCAGCCCTCTAGGGGGAGTTCGCATTCGCTCCTACAATGAGCAGTTCTTC. Its protein is CASSPLGGVRIRSYNEQFF.

The rearrangement joins TRBV7-9 to TRBJ2-1; 12 bases map to TRBD2. Germline V gives CDR1 SEHNR, CDR2 FQNEAQ (reference sequence). The V gene end was trimmed by 5 bases and the J gene end by 7 bases; junction bases not matched to a gene: 15. This CDR3 contains 18 residues. The CDR3 sequence: CASSRSSGRGRMANEQFF. Here the CDR3 DNA reads TGTGCCAGCAGCCGTTCTAGCGGGAGGGGCAGAATGGCGAATGAGCAGTTCTTC.

The chain uses TRBV5-4 and TRBJ1-3; D perhaps matches TRBD1 (5 bases). CDR3 length equals 14 residues. V was cut by 4 bases and J by 7 bases, with 15 bases left in between. From germline, CDR1 is SGHNT and CDR2 YYREEE (reference sequence). CDR3 residues: CASSPGTRGNTIYF. CDR3 DNA: TGTGCCAGCAGCCCTGGGACCCGCGGTAACACCATATATTTT.

This chain joins TRBV28 and TRBJ1-6; D unresolved. The germline V and J ends were trimmed by 3 bases and 9 bases, with 15 bases remaining between them. Germline V gives CDR1 MDHEN, CDR2 SYDVKM. This CDR3 is 15 amino acids long. This CDR3 reads CASSFGRRRGSPLHF. The CDR3 DNA reads TGTGCCAGCAGTTTCGGACGTCGTCGGGGTTCACCCCTCCACTTT.

The chain uses TRBV7-6 and TRBJ2-7, with 9 bases identical to TRBD2. Germline-derived CDR1 and CDR2 are SGHVS and FNYEAQ. The CDR3 runs 14 residues. V shed 5 bases and J 1 base; nucleotides not matched to a gene: 3. The CDR3 spells CASSRSGSSYEQYF. The CDR3 DNA is TGTGCCAGCAGCCGTAGCGGGAGTTCCTACGAGCAGTACTTC.

The chain recombines TRBV28 with TRBJ1-4; D unresolved. Germline CDR1 and CDR2: MDHEN and SYDVKM. Trimming removed 3 bases at V and 6 bases at J, with 17 bases between. The CDR3 runs 16 residues. The CDR3 protein is CASSLDRRDGDEKLFF. DNA of the CDR3: TGTGCCAGCAGTTTGGATCGGAGGGATGGGGATGAAAAACTGTTTTTT.

This chain connects TRBV5-1 to TRBJ2-2; 7 positions agree with TRBD1. V shed 3 bases and J 0 bases; nucleotides not matched to a gene: 8. This CDR3 is built from 17 residues. CDR1 is SGHRS and CDR2 is YFSETQ in the germline V gene. The chain's CDR3 is CASSSGVGTANTGELFF. CDR3 DNA sequence: TGCGCCAGCAGCTCTGGGGTGGGGACAGCGAACACCGGGGAGCTGTTTTTT.

The J gene is TRBJ2-7, the V gene TRBV4-3; 9 bases fit TRBD2. The CDR3 contains 16 residues. Looked up from germline, CDR1 is LGHNA and CDR2 is YSLEER. Trimming cost V 0 bases and J 5 bases; bases outside gene matches: 8. The CDR3 loop is CASSQDLAGGSHEQYF. For the CDR3, the DNA is TGCGCCAGCAGCCAAGACCTGGCGGGAGGGTCCCACGAGCAGTACTTC.